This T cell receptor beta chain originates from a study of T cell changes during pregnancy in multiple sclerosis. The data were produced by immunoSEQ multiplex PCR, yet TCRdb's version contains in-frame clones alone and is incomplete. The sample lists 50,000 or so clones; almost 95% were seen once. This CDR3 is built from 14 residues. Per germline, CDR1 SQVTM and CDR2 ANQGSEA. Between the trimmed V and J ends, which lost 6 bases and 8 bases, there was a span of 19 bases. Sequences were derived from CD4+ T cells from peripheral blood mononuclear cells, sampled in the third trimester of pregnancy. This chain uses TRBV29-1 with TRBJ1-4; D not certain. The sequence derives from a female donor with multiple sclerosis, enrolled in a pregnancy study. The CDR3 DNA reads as TGCAGCGTGGGCCTCCGGGGAGAGCAAGAAAAACTGTTTTTT. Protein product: CSVGLRGEQEKLFF.